This T cell receptor (beta chain) was identified in a study of cytomegalovirus exposure and HLA in healthy donors. Study-level background: Per a later analysis, the roughly 670 first-cohort and more than 100 validation repertoires shared one platform.

The study drew the donors from its roughly 120-subject validation cohort, separate from the approximately 700-subject first cohort. Of note for this clone: Distinct nucleotide sequences in the sample also encode this CDR3.

Clones were sequenced by immunoSEQ multiplex PCR, and TCRdb holds only the in-frame ones, with some missing. The repertoire holds over 200,000 clones, with around 88% as singletons. The CDR3 loop spans 14 amino acids. Per germline, CDR1 MNHEY and CDR2 SVGAGI. V lost 0 bases and J lost 4, with 7 bases in between. This chain connects TRBV6-5 to TRBJ1-3; D is uncertain. The sequenced sample was PBMCs. This clonotype originated in a woman between 18 and 29 years old in good health and CMV-seronegative. The CDR3 is CASSYSGAGNTIYF. Here the CDR3 DNA reads TGTGCCAGCAGTTACTCGGGAGCCGGAAACACCATATATTTT.